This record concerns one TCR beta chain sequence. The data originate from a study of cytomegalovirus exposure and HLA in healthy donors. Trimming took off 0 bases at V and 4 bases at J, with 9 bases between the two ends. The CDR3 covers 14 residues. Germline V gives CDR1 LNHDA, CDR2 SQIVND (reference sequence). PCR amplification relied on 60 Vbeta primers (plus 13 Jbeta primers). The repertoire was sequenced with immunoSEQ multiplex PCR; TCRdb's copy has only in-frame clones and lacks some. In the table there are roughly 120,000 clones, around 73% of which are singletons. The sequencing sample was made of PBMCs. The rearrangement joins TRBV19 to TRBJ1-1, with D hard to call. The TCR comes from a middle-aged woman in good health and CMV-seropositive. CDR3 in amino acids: CASSIDWFGTEAFF. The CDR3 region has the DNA TGTGCCAGTAGTATAGATTGGTTCGGCACTGAAGCTTTCTTT.